This T cell receptor beta chain was documented in a study of early T cells in non-severe SARS-CoV-2 infection. Background on the study: The authors sequenced bulk RNA from unsorted whole blood, leaving chains unpaired.

Study-wide findings and caveats: Matching results from VDJdb favored anti-spike CD8 responses, leaving private and CD4 specificities undetected.

A few counts support this clonotype. Its cognate antigen is unknown. TCRdb analysed the 5' RACE reads with MiXCR anew, one entry per CDR3 protein. The sample shows approximately 65,000 distinct CDR3 sequences, around 13% of them seen only once. The germline V gene encodes CDR1 SGHRS and CDR2 YFSETQ. The CDR3 covers 15 residues. Deletions cut 0 bases from V and 2 bases from J, with 10 bases between. The sample consisted of whole blood. This clonotype originated in an adult who was a healthcare worker with PCR-confirmed SARS-CoV-2 infection or an uninfected control (not recorded which). The V call is TRBV5-1, the J call TRBJ2-3; a weak D match, TRBD2 (5 bases). The CDR3 nucleotides are TGCGCCAGCAGCTTGGTGGGAGCTACCACAGATACGCAGTATTTT. It translates to CASSLVGATTDTQYF.